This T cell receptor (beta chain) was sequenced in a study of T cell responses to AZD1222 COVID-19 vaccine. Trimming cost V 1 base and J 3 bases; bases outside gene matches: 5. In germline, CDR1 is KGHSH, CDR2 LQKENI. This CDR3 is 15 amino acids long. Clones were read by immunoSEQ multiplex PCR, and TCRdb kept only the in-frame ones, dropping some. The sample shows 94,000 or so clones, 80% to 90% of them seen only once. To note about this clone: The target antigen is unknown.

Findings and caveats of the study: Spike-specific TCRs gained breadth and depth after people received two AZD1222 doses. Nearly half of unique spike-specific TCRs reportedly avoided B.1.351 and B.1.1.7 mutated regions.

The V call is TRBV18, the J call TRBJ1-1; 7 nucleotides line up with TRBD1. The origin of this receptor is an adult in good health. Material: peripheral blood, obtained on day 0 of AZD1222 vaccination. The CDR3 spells CASSPQGARDTEAFF. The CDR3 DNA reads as TGTGCCAGCTCACCACAGGGGGCGCGGGACACTGAAGCTTTCTTT.